Listed below are T cell receptor beta chains from one sample, sequenced in a study of OX40 agonist ivuxolimab in advanced cancers. The repertoire was sequenced with immunoSEQ multiplex PCR; TCRdb's copy has only in-frame clones and lacks some. In the table there are under 65,000 clones, 80% to 95% of which are singletons. Material: CD4+ or CD8+ T cells sorted from blood, obtained in a trial of the OX40 agonist ivuxolimab. The origin of the receptors is an adult with an advanced solid tumor such as melanoma, head and neck, liver or kidney cancer. Each CDR3 is given with its conserved first and last residue. A D gene is named only where the DNA matches it firmly. Clone size, where shown, is once, few, many, or a class for clones that have expanded.

NA	TRBD2	17	TRBV4-1	TRBJ2-1	CASSQVFGGGAYNEQFF	TGCGCCAGCAGCCAAGTATTCGGCGGGGGAGCCTACAATGAGCAGTTCTTC
NA	TRBD1	12	TRBV6-6	TRBJ1-5	CASTTGDQPQHF	TGTGCCAGCACTACAGGGGATCAGCCCCAGCATTTT
once	NA	14	TRBV19	TRBJ2-2	CASSIEGATGELFF	TGTGCCAGTAGTATCGAGGGAGCCACCGGGGAGCTGTTTTTT
NA	NA	11	TRBV27	TRBJ1-2	CATHTNYGYTF	TGTGCCACACATACTAACTATGGCTACACCTTC
NA	TRBD2	16	TRBV7-8	TRBJ2-1	CASSLGTSGSYNEQFF	TGTGCCAGCAGCTTAGGAACTAGCGGGAGCTACAATGAGCAGTTCTTC
NA	NA	17	TRBV19	TRBJ1-5	CASSRKGQSYSNQPQHF	TGTGCCAGTAGCCGAAAAGGGCAGAGCTATAGCAATCAGCCCCAGCATTTT
NA	NA	16	TRBV6-6	TRBJ1-5	CASSYERRYSNQPQHF	TGTGCCAGCAGTTACGAGAGGAGATATAGCAATCAGCCCCAGCATTTT
NA	NA	14	TRBV28	TRBJ1-4	CASSSDQRLMELFF	TGTGCCAGCAGCTCGGACCAACGACTAATGGAACTGTTTTTT
NA	NA	13	TRBV4-3	TRBJ1-5	CASSRGGDQPQHF	TGCGCCAGCAGCCGGGGGGGTGATCAGCCCCAGCATTTT
NA	NA	12	TRBV30	TRBJ2-7	CAWKRGVYEQYF	TGTGCCTGGAAGAGGGGGGTCTACGAGCAGTACTTC
once	TRBD2	17	TRBV12-5	TRBJ2-7	CASGLGGTSGSLYEQYF	TGTGCTAGTGGTTTGGGAGGGACTAGCGGGAGTCTATACGAGCAGTACTTC
NA	NA	16	TRBV5-4	TRBJ2-1	CASSFPPVLKGDEQFF	TGTGCCAGCAGCTTTCCACCTGTCCTTAAAGGCGATGAGCAGTTCTTC
NA	TRBD1	14	TRBV5-5	TRBJ1-1	CASSTQQGGTEAFF	TGTGCCAGCAGCACCCAACAGGGGGGGACTGAAGCTTTCTTT
NA	TRBD2	15	TRBV15	TRBJ2-5	CATSRDNGGGETQYF	TGTGCCACCAGCAGAGATAATGGCGGGGGAGAGACCCAGTACTTC
NA	NA	13	TRBV19	TRBJ2-7	CASSIETASGQYF	TGTGCCAGTAGTATAGAAACGGCATCTGGGCAGTACTTC
NA	TRBD2	16	TRBV4-1	TRBJ2-1	CASSQGLAGDLFEQFF	TGCGCCAGCAGCCAGGGACTAGCGGGGGACCTATTTGAGCAGTTCTTC
NA	NA	12	TRBV6-1	TRBJ2-5	CASSLIGETQYF	TGTGCCAGCAGTCTAATCGGGGAGACCCAGTACTTC
NA	NA	15	TRBV27	TRBJ2-7	CASSRGEAVSYEQYF	TGTGCCAGCAGCCGAGGGGAGGCAGTGTCCTACGAGCAGTACTTC
few	TRBD1	14	TRBV5-1	TRBJ1-5	CASSPGQGNQPQHF	TGCGCCAGCAGCCCGGGACAGGGCAATCAGCCCCAGCATTTT
NA	NA	15	TRBV19	TRBJ2-7	CASSRWDVGSYEQYF	TGTGCCAGTAGTAGATGGGACGTAGGATCCTACGAGCAGTACTTC
NA	NA	17	TRBV27	TRBJ1-2	CASSLVGGGSGTYGYTF	TGTGCCAGCAGTTTAGTGGGAGGGGGATCGGGAACTTATGGCTACACCTTC
NA	TRBD1	13	TRBV7-2	TRBJ1-1	CASRAGTGSFAFF	TGTGCCAGCAGAGCCGGGACAGGGAGTTTTGCTTTCTTT
NA	TRBD1	14	TRBV5-1	TRBJ1-3	CASSLTGYGNTIYF	TGCGCCAGCAGCCTGACAGGGTACGGAAACACCATATATTTT
NA	NA	14	TRBV19	TRBJ2-7	CASSMGQSPYEQYF	TGTGCCAGTAGTATGGGGCAGAGCCCCTACGAGCAGTACTTC
NA	TRBD2	15	TRBV19	TRBJ2-7	CASSMVTSGIYEQYF	TGTGCCAGTAGTATGGTTACTAGCGGGATCTACGAGCAGTACTTC